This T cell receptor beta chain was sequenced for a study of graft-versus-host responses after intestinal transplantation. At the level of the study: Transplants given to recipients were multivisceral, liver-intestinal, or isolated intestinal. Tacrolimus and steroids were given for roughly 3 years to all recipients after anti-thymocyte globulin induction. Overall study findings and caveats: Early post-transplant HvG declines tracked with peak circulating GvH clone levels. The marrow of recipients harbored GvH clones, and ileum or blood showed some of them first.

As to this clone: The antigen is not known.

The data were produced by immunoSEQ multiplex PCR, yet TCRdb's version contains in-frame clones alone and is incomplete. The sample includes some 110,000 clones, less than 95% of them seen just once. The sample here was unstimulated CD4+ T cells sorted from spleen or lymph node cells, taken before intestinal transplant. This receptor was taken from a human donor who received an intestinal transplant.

This CDR3 reads CSVGGRDGYTF. CDR3 nucleotide sequence: TGCAGCGTTGGTGGCAGGGATGGCTACACCTTC. V and J are TRBV29-1 and TRBJ1-2, with D possibly matching TRBD1 (5 bases). The CDR3 spans 11 residues. Trimming removed 4 bases at V and 6 bases at J, with 9 bases between. The germline CDR1 and CDR2 sequences are SQVTM and ANQGSEA.